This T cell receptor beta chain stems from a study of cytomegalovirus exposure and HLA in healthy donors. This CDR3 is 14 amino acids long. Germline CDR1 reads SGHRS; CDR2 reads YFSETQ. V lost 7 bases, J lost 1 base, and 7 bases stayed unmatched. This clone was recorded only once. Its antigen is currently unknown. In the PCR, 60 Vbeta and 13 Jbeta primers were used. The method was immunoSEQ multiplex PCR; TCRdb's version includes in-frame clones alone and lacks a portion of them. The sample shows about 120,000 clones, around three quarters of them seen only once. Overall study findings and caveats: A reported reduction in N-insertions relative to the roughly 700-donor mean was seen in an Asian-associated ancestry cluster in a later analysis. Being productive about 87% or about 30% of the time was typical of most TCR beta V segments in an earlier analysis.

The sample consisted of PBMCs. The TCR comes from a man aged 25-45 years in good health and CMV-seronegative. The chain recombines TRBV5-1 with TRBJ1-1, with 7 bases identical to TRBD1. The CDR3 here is CASGRQGSNTEAFF. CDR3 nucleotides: TGCGCCAGCGGAAGACAGGGCTCGAACACTGAAGCTTTCTTT. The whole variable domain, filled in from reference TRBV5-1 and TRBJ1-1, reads KAGVTQTPRYLIKTRGQQVTLSCSPISGHRSVSWYQQTPGQGLQFLFEYFSETQRNKGNFPGRFSGRQFSNSRSEMNVSTLELGDSALYLCASGRQGSNTEAFFGQGTRLTVV.